This T cell receptor (beta chain) was sequenced in a study of T cells in Graves' hyperthyroidism and ophthalmopathy. Study-wide results and limits: Appearing also in blood were most of the thyroid clonotypes expanded above 0.001.

Germline loops: CDR1 ENHRY, CDR2 SYGVKD. The CDR3 is made up of 15 amino acids. The PBMCs were taken from around 9.1 ml of fresh peripheral blood. Amplification of TCR beta CDR3 regions was performed using RNA transcripts as template. During a first-round RT-PCR of the TCR CDR3, the HTBI primer set was used. TCRdb analysed the multiplex PCR reads with MiXCR anew, one entry per CDR3 protein. This sample has hundreds of thousands of distinct CDR3 sequences; roughly a third occur once, and the top ten carry 30% to 40%. Points on this clonotype: Its matching antigen is unknown. At one boundary the junction diverges from the germline segment, which might be a read error.

This receptor was obtained from a woman between 40 and 50 years old with Graves' hyperthyroidism. Material for sequencing was blood. The gene calls are TRBV10-3 and TRBJ1-6; 7 nucleotides align to TRBD1. The CDR3 loop reads CASSYNRQGFSPLHF. CDR3 bases: TGTGCCAGCAGTTACAACCGACAGGGTTTTTCACCCCTCCACTTT.